This TCR beta chain was captured by sequencing in a study of response to subunit inactivated influenza vaccine. In germline, CDR1 is SGHTA, CDR2 FQGNSA. V shed 0 bases, J shed 9 bases, and the junction held 4 bases outside the gene matches. The CDR3 loop spans 16 amino acids. TCRdb analysed the RT-PCR reads with MiXCR anew, one entry per CDR3 protein. The sample lists about 780,000 distinct CDR3 sequences, about 18% seen once, with approximately 10% in the top ten. The study's findings and limits: Seasonal influenza vaccination, on each occasion, was suggested by the authors to recruit few new T cells.

As to this clonotype: Its cognate antigen is unknown.

This chain joins TRBV7-2 and TRBJ2-1, with 14 nucleotides matching TRBD2. This material consisted of PBMCs from blood, taken about 5 days after vaccination. The origin of this receptor is a middle-aged man who received an inactivated influenza vaccine. In nucleotides, the CDR3 is TGTGCCAGCAGCTTAGCGCCGGGACTAGCGGGAGCTGAGCAGTTCTTC. It encodes CASSLAPGLAGAEQFF.